This TCR beta chain was found in a study of shared clonotypes between healthy human individuals. Naive CD8 cells comprised CD45RO-negative, CCR7-positively selected cells, excluding terminally differentiated effector memory CD45RA+ cells. Measured with immunoSEQ multiplex PCR; TCRdb has only the in-frame clones, and not every one. The sample comprises about 1.9 million clones, 80% to 95% of which are singletons, and less than 2% rests with the top ten. The CDR3 runs 12 residues. CDR1 and CDR2 from the germline V gene are GTSNPN and SVGIG (reference sequence). The germline V and J ends were trimmed by 5 bases and 1 base, with 8 bases remaining between them.

The J gene is TRBJ1-1, the V gene TRBV30; no definite D call. The material sequenced was naive CD8+ T cells from PBMCs. The receptor was isolated from a young man in good health. Some clones in this sample may be carry-over from other donors' samples. This CDR3 is CAWVSANTEAFF. The CDR3 region has the DNA TGTGCCTGGGTGTCCGCGAACACTGAAGCTTTCTTT. Full variable domain (rest looked up from reference TRBV30 and TRBJ1-1): SQTIHQWPATLVQPVGSPLSLECTVEGTSNPNLYWYRQAAGRGLQLLFYSVGIGQISSEVPQNLSASRPQDRQFILSSKKLLLSDSGFYLCAWVSANTEAFFGQGTRLTVV.